This T cell receptor beta chain was found in a study of PD-L1 blockade in urothelial cancer. In the study overall: Twenty-five of the 29 patients were men with bladder-origin urothelial cancer.

V lost 2 bases, J lost 0 bases, and 10 bases lay in between. This CDR3 comprises 16 residues. CDR1 and CDR2 from the germline V gene are MGHRA and YSYEKL. The method was immunoSEQ multiplex PCR; TCRdb's version includes in-frame clones alone and lacks a portion of them. This table has more than 50,000 clones, roughly 82% appearing once. The V and J genes are TRBV4-1 and TRBJ2-2; the D gene is possibly TRBD2 (6 bases). The receptor was derived from a man between 70 and 80 years old with urothelial cancer. The sample in question was PBMCs, obtained around atezolizumab (anti-PD-L1) treatment. DNA for the CDR3: TGCGCCAGCAGCCAAACCGGGACTGCGAACACCGGGGAGCTGTTTTTT. It codes for CASSQTGTANTGELFF.